The 23 T cell receptor beta chains below were found in one sample sequenced in a study of identical twins. TCRdb itself ran the 5' RACE reads through MiXCR, one entry per CDR3 protein. The repertoire holds under 500,000 distinct CDR3 sequences, about 13% seen once, with about 1% in the top ten. The same data also contributed to another study, on yellow fever vaccine responses in identical twins.

The sequenced sample was CD4+ T cells sorted from blood. These TCRs come from a woman aged 18 to 35 in good health.

The chain joins TRBV12-3 or TRBV12-4 to TRBJ2-5, with D tentatively TRBD1 or TRBD2 (5 bases each). This CDR3 comprises 14 residues. Trimming took 3 bases from V and 3 from J, leaving 11 bases between them. The CDR3 DNA reads as TGTGCCAGCAGTTTCGGGACGTCTAAAGAGACCCAGTACTTC. This encodes CASSFGTSKETQYF.

This clonotype has just a few counts. The V call is TRBV12-3 or TRBV12-4, the J call TRBJ2-1; D is unclear. V shed 7 bases and J shed 0 bases, with 7 bases lying between them. This CDR3 has 13 residues. CDR3 coding DNA: TGTGCCAGCAAGGGCCTCTCCTACAATGAGCAGTTCTTC. This translates into CASKGLSYNEQFF.

This clonotype was seen ten or more times. The rearrangement links TRBV5-1 to TRBJ2-3; D gene ambiguous. V was trimmed by 4 bases and J by 1 base, leaving 7 bases between them. Germline V lookup: CDR1 SGHRS, CDR2 YFSETQ. The CDR3 covers 13 residues. CDR3: CASSPTGTDTQYF. Written as DNA, the CDR3 is TGCGCCAGCAGCCCCACAGGCACAGATACGCAGTATTTT.

The J gene is TRBJ2-7, the V gene TRBV5-6; 8 bases align to TRBD1. The CDR3 loop spans 15 amino acids. Germline values: CDR1 SGHDT, CDR2 YYEEEE. J lost 2 bases, V lost 4 bases, and 8 bases had no gene match. The CDR3 coding sequence is TGTGCCAGCAGCCCTCGGGACAGGAATACCTACGAGCAGTACTTC. Its protein product is CASSPRDRNTYEQYF.

This clonotype showed up just a few times. This chain links TRBV6-2 or TRBV6-3 with TRBJ2-2; D not certain. The CDR3 consists of 13 residues. Germline CDR1 reads MNHEY; CDR2 reads SVGEGT. The V and J ends lost 9 bases and 6 bases respectively, with 14 bases between them. The CDR3 DNA is TGTGCCAGTAGCCCGGTTTTCTCCGGGGAGCTGTTTTTT. Translation gives CASSPVFSGELFF.

This clonotype was counted ten times or more. The chain links TRBV4-3 to TRBJ2-7, with no clear D. Between the trimmed V and J ends, which lost 0 bases and 3 bases, there was a span of 6 bases. Germline loops: CDR1 LGHNA, CDR2 YSLEER. The CDR3 has 13 amino acids. The CDR3 spells CASSQEGGYEQYF. The CDR3 DNA is TGCGCCAGCAGCCAAGAGGGCGGCTACGAGCAGTACTTC.

The chain employs TRBV28 and TRBJ2-1, with D possibly matching TRBD2 (7 bases). The CDR3 is 16 amino acids. Germline CDR1 is MDHEN and CDR2 is SYDVKM. V dropped 7 bases and J dropped 10 bases, with 26 bases sitting between them. The CDR3 nucleotides are TGTGCCAGCATCAAAAGGGGGGGAGGGCCCTTTTTGGAGCAGTTCTTC. As protein: CASIKRGGGPFLEQFF. Looking up the rest from reference TRBV28 and TRBJ2-1 gives the full variable domain: DVKVTQSSRYLVKRTGEKVFLECVQDMDHENMFWYRQDPGLGLRLIYFSYDVKMKEKGDIPEGYSVSREKKERFSLILESASTNQTSMYLCASIKRGGGPFLEQFFGPGTRLTVL.

This clonotype was seen a handful of times. V usage is TRBV6-5 and J usage is TRBJ1-2; D might be TRBD1 (6 bases). V shed 7 bases and J shed 8 bases, with 14 bases lying between them. This CDR3 is 12 amino acids long. The germline CDR1 and CDR2 sequences are MNHEY and SVGAGI. This chain's CDR3 is CASKTGLGGYTF. The CDR3 coding sequence is TGTGCCAGCAAAACAGGGTTGGGCGGCTACACCTTC.

This clonotype was seen a handful of times. The chain is built from TRBV4-2 and TRBJ2-5; D gene uncertain. The CDR3 loop spans 14 amino acids. Deletions cut 1 base from V and 1 base from J, with 7 bases between. CDR1 is LGHNA, CDR2 YNFKEQ, per germline. The CDR3 is CASSQGGPQETQYF. As DNA, the CDR3 is TGTGCCAGCAGCCAAGGTGGACCCCAAGAGACCCAGTACTTC.

This clonotype was counted only a few times. The rearrangement joins TRBV20-1 to TRBJ2-7; 7 nucleotides agree with TRBD1. This CDR3 has 13 amino acids. Trimming took 3 bases from V and 6 from J; bases not matched to a gene: 8. Germline assignment: CDR1 DFQATT and CDR2 SNEGSKA (reference sequence). This CDR3 is CSASVQGVSEQYF. Written as DNA, the CDR3 is TGCAGTGCTAGTGTCCAGGGGGTGAGCGAGCAGTACTTC.

V gene TRBV4-2 combines with J gene TRBJ1-5; TRBD1 might be the D (6 bases). The CDR3 has 13 residues. The germline CDR1 and CDR2 sequences are LGHNA and YNFKEQ. Trimming took 0 bases from V and 7 from J, leaving 7 bases between them. The chain's CDR3 is CASSQERGQPQHF. CDR3 sequence (DNA): TGTGCCAGCAGCCAAGAAAGGGGGCAGCCCCAGCATTTT.

This clonotype has more than one count but fewer than ten. This chain connects TRBV7-2 to TRBJ2-7; TRBD2 matches 11 bases. The CDR3 contains 16 residues. The ends lost 4 bases at V and 2 bases at J; junction bases unmatched: 7. From germline, CDR1 is SGHTA and CDR2 FQGNSA. The CDR3 DNA is TGTGCCAGCAGCTCTACTAGCGGGAGTACCCCCTACGAGCAGTACTTC. It specifies CASSSTSGSTPYEQYF.

V and J are TRBV7-9 and TRBJ2-3; 9 bases map to TRBD1. CDR1 is SEHNR and CDR2 is FQNEAQ in the germline V gene (reference sequence). J was trimmed by 2 bases and V by 5 bases; bases with no gene match: 5. This CDR3 contains 15 residues. The chain's CDR3 is CASSRGQGPTDTQYF. The CDR3, as DNA: TGTGCCAGCAGCCGGGGACAGGGACCCACAGATACGCAGTATTTT.

The rearrangement uses TRBV6-5 and TRBJ2-7, with no clear D. V lost 2 bases and J 6 bases, leaving 17 bases between the germline ends. The germline V gene encodes CDR1 MNHEY and CDR2 SVGAGI. The length of the CDR3 is 15 residues. The CDR3 DNA reads as TGTGCCAGCAGTTACATCCCCCACGACCCCCGCGAGCAGTACTTC. Its protein is CASSYIPHDPREQYF.

The CDR3 nucleotides read TGTGCCAGCAGTTACTCTCCTAGCGGGGGCGGTGAGCAGTTCTTC. It translates to CASSYSPSGGGEQFF. The V call is TRBV6-7, the J call TRBJ2-1; 10 positions agree with TRBD2. TRBV6-7 has ORF status, its function being uncertain. CDR3 size: 15 residues. V shed 0 bases, J shed 9 bases, and the junction held 5 bases outside the gene matches.

The V call is TRBV10-3, the J call TRBJ2-7; maybe TRBD1 (6 bases). The germline CDR1 and CDR2 sequences are ENHRY and SYGVKD. This CDR3 comprises 13 residues. V was pared by 6 bases and J by 5 bases, with 14 bases between. CDR3 nucleotides: TGTGCCATCAGACCCGGGACACCACACGAGCAGTACTTC. Amino acid sequence: CAIRPGTPHEQYF.

The rearrangement uses TRBV4-2 and TRBJ2-3; the D is unclear. This CDR3 has 17 amino acids. With 0 bases removed from V and 4 bases from J, the gap between germline ends came to 17 bases. Germline CDR1 LGHNA, CDR2 YNFKEQ. CDR3 region: CASSQDRSPGEADTQYF. The CDR3 bases are TGTGCCAGCAGCCAAGACCGGTCCCCCGGAGAGGCAGATACGCAGTATTTT.

This clonotype was observed a few times. The chain carries TRBV3-1 and TRBJ2-5, with D maybe TRBD1 (7 bases). Between the trimmed V and J ends, which lost 6 bases and 2 bases, there was a span of 13 bases. CDR1 and CDR2 (germline): LGHDT, YNNKEL (reference sequence). The CDR3 consists of 14 residues. CDR3 nucleotide sequence: TGTGCCAGCAGACCGCGGGACAGACAAGAGACCCAGTACTTC. Protein: CASRPRDRQETQYF.

V is TRBV30 and J is TRBJ2-7; D unresolved. The CDR3 runs to 13 residues. Trimming removed 0 bases at V and 2 bases at J, with 8 bases between. CDR1 is GTSNPN, CDR2 SVGIG, per germline (reference sequence). CDR3 sequence (DNA): TGTGCCTGGAGTGTCGAGCTCCCCTACGAGCAGTACTTC. Its protein is CAWSVELPYEQYF.

The chain employs TRBV5-1 and TRBJ2-5; D uncertain. The V gene lost 2 bases and the J gene lost 4 bases, with 12 bases spanning the gap. The CDR3 is 14 residues long. Germline lookup yields CDR1 SGHRS and CDR2 YFSETQ. The CDR3: CASSFGLEVETQYF. The CDR3 nucleotides read TGCGCCAGCAGCTTCGGGCTAGAGGTAGAGACCCAGTACTTC.

The V call is TRBV21-1, the J call TRBJ1-1; TRBD1, the table's D call, was not compared with the DNA. TRBV21-1 is a known pseudogene. This CDR3 has 18 amino acids. The CDR3 DNA follows: TGTGCCAGCAGCAAAGTTACCCAGGGGAGTAGGATTTCCACTGAAGCTTTCTTT. Translation: CASSKVTQGSRISTEAFF.

The rearrangement uses TRBV20-1 and TRBJ2-5, with a tentative D call TRBD1 (5 bases). CDR1 is DFQATT, CDR2 SNEGSKA, per germline (reference sequence). The CDR3 has 14 amino acids. V lost 2 bases to trimming and J lost 5 bases, with 15 bases between them. The CDR3 loop reads CSARTQGRAETQYF. The CDR3 DNA sequence: TGCAGTGCTAGAACGCAGGGCAGGGCCGAGACCCAGTACTTC.

This chain uses TRBV5-1 with TRBJ2-5, with a tentative D call TRBD1 (5 bases). The CDR3 contains 18 residues. The V gene lost 0 bases and the J gene lost 1 base, with 19 bases spanning the gap. Germline CDR1 is SGHRS and CDR2 is YFSETQ. The CDR3 loop reads CASSLGITIGQIQETQYF. CDR3 DNA: TGCGCCAGCAGCTTGGGGATCACCATTGGACAAATCCAAGAGACCCAGTACTTC.